This TCR beta chain is drawn from a study of CD8 T cells in Susac syndrome. Study at large: The Susac syndrome patients were therapy-naive, on corticosteroids, or on intravenous immunoglobulin alone at blood draw.

An amount of RNA that ranged from roughly 0.45 to 1 ug was reverse transcribed with random hexamers. TCRdb independently ran MiXCR on the immunoSEQ multiplex PCR reads; one entry per CDR3 protein. In the table there are 150,000 to 200,000 distinct CDR3 sequences, approximately 94% of which are singletons. Study-wide results and limits: Susac syndrome CD4+ T cell repertoires showed no clonal expansion.

Susac syndrome patients met recently defined diagnostic criteria for definite or probable disease. Details on this clonotype: Its antigen is not known.

The CDR3 has 13 amino acids. Trimming stripped 7 bases from V and 4 bases from J, with 14 bases between. In germline, CDR1 is SQVTM, CDR2 ANQGSEA. The rearrangement uses TRBV29-1 and TRBJ1-5; D might be TRBD1 (6 bases). This sequence originates from a human donor with Susac syndrome. Sequencing was performed on CD4+ T cells from PBMCs. CDR3 sequence reads: CSGILQGNQPQHF. CDR3 sequence (DNA): TGCAGCGGGATCCTACAGGGTAATCAGCCCCAGCATTTT.